What follows describes a single TCR beta chain. From germline, CDR1 is SGHVS and CDR2 FQNEAQ. CDR3 size: 13 residues. Trimming took 1 base from V and 6 from J, leaving 10 bases between them. These data come from a study of graft-versus-host responses after intestinal transplantation. For the study at large: Recipients were given multivisceral, liver-intestinal, or isolated intestinal transplants. Anti-thymocyte globulin induction, then tacrolimus and steroids for about three years, went to all recipients. Findings and caveats of the study: Early post-transplant HvG declines tracked with peak circulating GvH clone levels. GvH clones were identified in recipient marrow, with some first appearing in ileum or blood.

This table comes from immunoSEQ multiplex PCR, and its TCRdb copy is limited to in-frame clones, with some not included. Of roughly 14,000 clones in the sample, 33% are singletons; the top ten hold more than 1.5%. Responders (around 200,000, CFSE-labeled) were co-plated with around 200,000 irradiated, violet-dye-labeled stimulators. This receptor was identified in a human patient who received an intestinal transplant. V gene TRBV7-8 combines with J gene TRBJ2-7; the D gene is possibly TRBD2 (5 bases). Sequenced here: alloreactive CD8+ T cells from a mixed lymphocyte reaction culture, sampled before intestinal transplant. Sample subset: CFSE-low proliferating T cells sorted from roughly 6-day pre-transplant mixed lymphocyte reaction (GvH or HvG direction). This CDR3 reads CASSLGGGLEQYF. The CDR3 coding sequence is TGTGCCAGCAGCTTAGGAGGCGGGCTCGAGCAGTACTTC.